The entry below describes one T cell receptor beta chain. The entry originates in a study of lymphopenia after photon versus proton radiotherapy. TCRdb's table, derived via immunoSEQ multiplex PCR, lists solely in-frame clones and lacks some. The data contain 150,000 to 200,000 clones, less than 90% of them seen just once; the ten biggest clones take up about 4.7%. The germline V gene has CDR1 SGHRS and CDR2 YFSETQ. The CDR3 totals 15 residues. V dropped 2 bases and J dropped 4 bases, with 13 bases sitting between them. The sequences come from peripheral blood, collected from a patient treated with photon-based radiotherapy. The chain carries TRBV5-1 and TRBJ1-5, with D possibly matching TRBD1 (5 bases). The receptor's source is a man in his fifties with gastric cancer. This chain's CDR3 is CASSLRGEPNQPQHF. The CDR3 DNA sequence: TGCGCCAGCAGCTTACGGGGCGAACCGAATCAGCCCCAGCATTTT.